This passage covers 28 T cell receptor beta chains from one sample sequenced in a study of PD-L1 blockade in urothelial cancer. Assay used: immunoSEQ multiplex PCR; TCRdb lists only in-frame clones, some missing. Altogether about 37,000 clones are present, 70% to 85% being singletons, with the ten largest covering around 18%. The starting material was PBMCs, obtained around atezolizumab (anti-PD-L1) treatment. The receptor source for this set is a man aged 55 to 69 with urothelial cancer.

The chain employs TRBV15 and TRBJ2-4; tentative D call: TRBD1 (6 bases). The CDR3 extends over 17 amino acids. V was pared by 2 bases and J by 0 bases, with 14 bases between. Germline CDR1 is LNHNV and CDR2 is YYDKDF (reference sequence). The DNA of the CDR3 is TGTGCCACCAGCAGACCTCAGGGGTTCTCAGCCAAAAACATTCAGTACTTC. Protein product: CATSRPQGFSAKNIQYF.

The V and J genes are TRBV7-8 and TRBJ2-2, with 8 bases matching TRBD2. Germline V CDR1 and CDR2: SGHVS, FQNEAQ. V lost 4 bases, J lost 6 bases, and 13 bases stayed unmatched. The CDR3 has 17 amino acids. In nucleotides, the CDR3 is TGTGCCAGCAGCTCCCCCCGGGGCGGGGGGCGCGCCGGGGAGCTGTTTTTT. Protein: CASSSPRGGGRAGELFF.

This sequence joins TRBV5-8 and TRBJ2-7; TRBD1 matches 9 bases. V was clipped by 4 bases and J by 5 bases; unmatched bases: 7. This CDR3 has 14 residues. Per germline, CDR1 SGHTS and CDR2 YDEGEE. The CDR3 coding sequence is TGTGCCAGCAGCCGGGACAGGGCGTCCCACGAGCAGTACTTC. Translation gives CASSRDRASHEQYF.

Only one count was recorded for this clone. V and J are TRBV29-1 and TRBJ2-3, with D tentatively TRBD2 (6 bases). V was cut by 7 bases and J by 2 bases, with 19 bases left in between. This CDR3 region has 15 residues. Germline CDR1 SQVTM, CDR2 ANQGSEA. CDR3 nucleotide sequence: TGCAGCGGTGACTCGGATAGCGGATACACAGATACGCAGTATTTT. Translating it yields CSGDSDSGYTDTQYF.

The chain is built from TRBV19 and TRBJ1-5, with D possibly being TRBD1 (6 bases). The V gene's germline CDR1 is LNHDA and CDR2 SQIVND (reference sequence). The CDR3 loop spans 15 amino acids. V lost 3 bases and J 3 bases, leaving 12 bases between the germline ends. CDR3 DNA sequence: TGTGCCAGTAGTATTCAACAGGGATTCAATCAGCCCCAGCATTTT. Translated, it gives CASSIQQGFNQPQHF.

The chain is built from TRBV5-1 and TRBJ2-3; D is possibly TRBD1 (5 bases). CDR3 length: 14 residues. Germline V gene lookup returns CDR1 SGHRS and CDR2 YFSETQ. Trimming took off 0 bases at V and 2 bases at J, with 7 bases between the two ends. The CDR3 DNA reads TGCGCCAGCAGCTTGGGACAGACCACAGATACGCAGTATTTT. Encoded protein: CASSLGQTTDTQYF. The full variable domain, rest sourced from reference TRBV5-1 and TRBJ2-3, is KAGVTQTPRYLIKTRGQQVTLSCSPISGHRSVSWYQQTPGQGLQFLFEYFSETQRNKGNFPGRFSGRQFSNSRSEMNVSTLELGDSALYLCASSLGQTTDTQYFGPGTRLTVL.

The chain carries TRBV19 and TRBJ2-3; no clear D. In germline, CDR1 is LNHDA, CDR2 SQIVND (reference sequence). CDR3 length: 13 amino acids. V shed 7 bases and J shed 0 bases, with 8 bases lying between them. CDR3 loop: CASIYLSTDTQYF. The CDR3 region has the DNA TGTGCCAGTATCTACCTTAGCACAGATACGCAGTATTTT.

V is TRBV7-9 and J is TRBJ1-4; perhaps TRBD1 as D (5 bases). V lost 5 bases and J 3 bases, leaving 13 bases between the germline ends. Germline V CDR1 and CDR2: SEHNR, FQNEAQ (reference sequence). The length of the CDR3 is 15 residues. DNA of the CDR3: TGTGCCAGCAGCCGACCCAGGGAGGCTAATGAAAAACTGTTTTTT. Translated, it gives CASSRPREANEKLFF.

This clone has only a few counts. The J gene is TRBJ1-2, the V gene TRBV6-1, with D perhaps TRBD1 (5 bases). From germline, CDR1 is MNHNS and CDR2 SASEGT. This CDR3 is 13 amino acids long. V gave up 10 bases and J gave up 5 bases, with 17 bases separating them. CDR3: CATRTSSGYGYTF. In nucleotides, the CDR3 is TGTGCCACCCGGACATCCTCTGGGTATGGCTACACCTTC.

The count of this clone is one. V usage is TRBV11-2 and J usage is TRBJ2-1, with D possibly being TRBD1 (6 bases). Trimming cost V 6 bases and J 7 bases, with 10 bases left between them. The CDR3 length is 12 residues. CDR1 SGHAT and CDR2 FQNNGV come from the germline V gene. The CDR3 loop reads CASRRTGNEQFF. The CDR3, as DNA: TGTGCCAGCAGGCGAACAGGGAATGAGCAGTTCTTC. The variable domain in full, completed from reference TRBV11-2 and TRBJ2-1, reads EAGVAQSPRYKIIEKRQSVAFWCNPISGHATLYWYQQILGQGPKLLIQFQNNGVVDDSQLPKDRFSAERLKGVDSTLKIQPAKLEDSAVYLCASRRTGNEQFFGPGTRLTVL.

This chain connects TRBV2 to TRBJ2-3, with 7 positions matching TRBD1. The length of the CDR3 is 14 residues. Trimming removed 7 bases from V and 3 bases from J; junction bases left unmatched: 7. Germline values: CDR1 SNHLY, CDR2 FYNNEI. CDR3 in amino acids: CASKRQGETDTQYF. DNA for the CDR3: TGTGCCAGCAAACGACAGGGCGAGACAGATACGCAGTATTTT.

This chain links TRBV29-1 with TRBJ1-5; a weak D match, TRBD1 (5 bases). The CDR3 sequence is 16 residues long. Germline CDR1 SQVTM, CDR2 ANQGSEA. V lost 1 base and J 2 bases, leaving 15 bases between the germline ends. Written as DNA, the CDR3 is TGCAGCGTTGAAGGTTCAGGGATAGGGCGCAATCAGCCCCAGCATTTT. The encoded protein is CSVEGSGIGRNQPQHF.

This clone was detected a few times. This chain links TRBV5-6 with TRBJ2-4; D call uncertain. Per germline, CDR1 SGHDT and CDR2 YYEEEE. Trimming pared 0 bases from V and 0 bases from J, leaving 7 bases between. The CDR3 extends over 15 amino acids. The CDR3 nucleotides are TGTGCCAGCAGCTTGGGGAGCCTAGCCAAAAACATTCAGTACTTC. Protein product: CASSLGSLAKNIQYF.

The V and J genes are TRBV14 and TRBJ2-5; 10 positions agree with TRBD2. CDR3 length equals 16 residues. V lost 3 bases, J lost 2 bases, and 6 bases stayed unmatched. In germline, CDR1 is SGHDN, CDR2 FVKESK. The CDR3 DNA is TGTGCCAGCAGCCATTTTAGCGGGGGGCTGCAAGAGACCCAGTACTTC. It is translated as CASSHFSGGLQETQYF.

The chain carries TRBV28 and TRBJ2-7; no reliable D call. The germline V and J ends were trimmed by 6 bases and 5 bases, with 20 bases remaining between them. Germline V lookup: CDR1 MDHEN, CDR2 SYDVKM. The CDR3 has 15 residues. CDR3 protein: CASSSTANPSHEQYF. The CDR3 DNA sequence: TGTGCCAGCAGCAGCACAGCTAACCCTTCCCACGAGCAGTACTTC.

This chain uses TRBV7-9 with TRBJ2-7; 13 bases align to TRBD2. From germline, CDR1 is SEHNR and CDR2 FQNEAQ (reference sequence). Trimming cost V 3 bases and J 7 bases; bases outside gene matches: 6. The CDR3 totals 15 residues. For the CDR3, the DNA is TGTGCCAGCAGCTTTACTAGCGGGGGGGCGGAAGAGCAGTACTTC. Protein: CASSFTSGGAEEQYF.

The rearrangement joins TRBV6-5 to TRBJ2-7, with TRBD1 as a possible D gene (5 bases). The V end was cut by 8 bases, the J end by 2 bases, with 19 bases between. The CDR3 spans 15 residues. Germline V gives CDR1 MNHEY, CDR2 SVGAGI. The CDR3 loop reads CASRPKDTAAYEQYF. DNA of the CDR3: TGTGCCAGCCGTCCCAAGGACACGGCGGCCTACGAGCAGTACTTC.

V usage is TRBV6-1 and J usage is TRBJ1-3; D gene uncertain. Germline CDR1 is MNHNS and CDR2 is SASEGT. The CDR3 has 15 amino acids. Trimming removed 1 base from V and 0 bases from J, with 7 bases in between. CDR3 residues: CASSEGALSGNTIYF. For the CDR3, the DNA is TGTGCCAGCAGTGAAGGGGCGCTCTCTGGAAACACCATATATTTT.

This chain joins TRBV28 and TRBJ2-1; 9 nucleotides line up with TRBD1. This CDR3 is 15 amino acids long. The trim removed 3 bases at V and 2 bases at J, leaving 2 bases unmatched. Germline lookup yields CDR1 MDHEN and CDR2 SYDVKM. Here the CDR3 reads CASSLGQGAYNEQFF. The CDR3 bases are TGTGCCAGCAGTTTGGGACAGGGAGCCTACAATGAGCAGTTCTTC.

V gene TRBV15 combines with J gene TRBJ1-5; D not certain. The ends were cut back, 1 base at V and 7 bases at J, with 11 bases in the middle. This CDR3 comprises 14 residues. The germline V gene has CDR1 LNHNV and CDR2 YYDKDF (reference sequence). CDR3 bases: TGTGCCACCAGCAGAGGCTTTGGCTCGCAGCCCCAGCATTTT. Its translation is CATSRGFGSQPQHF.

As concerns this clone: The junction shows a germline mismatch at one end, possibly a read error. The chain carries TRBV28 and TRBJ1-1; D uncertain. The germline V gene encodes CDR1 MDHEN and CDR2 SYDVKM. The CDR3 consists of 11 residues. The CDR3 DNA follows: TGTGCCAGCAGTTTACCGAATGAAGCTCTCTTT. Translated: CASSLPNEALF.

This chain uses TRBV6-1 with TRBJ2-7; 8 nucleotides match TRBD1. V lost 8 bases, J lost 4 bases, and 13 bases stayed unmatched. CDR3 length: 15 amino acids. Germline V gene lookup returns CDR1 MNHNS and CDR2 SASEGT. Here the CDR3 reads CASQSPTGGSYEQYF. CDR3 in DNA: TGTGCCAGCCAAAGTCCAACAGGGGGAAGTTACGAGCAGTACTTC.

The chain couples TRBV5-1 to TRBJ2-7; no definite D call. The CDR3 loop spans 16 amino acids. The V gene's germline CDR1 is SGHRS and CDR2 YFSETQ. The germline V and J ends were trimmed by 0 bases and 0 bases, with 13 bases remaining between them. CDR3 sequence (DNA): TGCGCCAGCAGCTTGGCCCCTAGTAGTGACTCCTACGAGCAGTACTTC. It codes for CASSLAPSSDSYEQYF. Full variable domain (outside the CDR3, taken from reference TRBV5-1 and TRBJ2-7): KAGVTQTPRYLIKTRGQQVTLSCSPISGHRSVSWYQQTPGQGLQFLFEYFSETQRNKGNFPGRFSGRQFSNSRSEMNVSTLELGDSALYLCASSLAPSSDSYEQYFGPGTRLTVT.

This chain connects TRBV5-4 to TRBJ2-3; 8 bases are a match to TRBD1. The CDR3 has 14 amino acids. Looked up from germline, CDR1 is SGHNT and CDR2 is YYREEE (reference sequence). V was pared by 4 bases and J by 2 bases, with 3 bases of the junction left unmatched. The CDR3 coding sequence is TGTGCCAGCAGCCCGGGACAGGACACAGATACGCAGTATTTT. This encodes CASSPGQDTDTQYF. Using reference TRBV5-4 and TRBJ2-3 for the parts outside the CDR3, the full variable domain is ETGVTQSPTHLIKTRGQQVTLRCSSQSGHNTVSWYQQALGQGPQFIFQYYREEENGRGNFPPRFSGLQFPNYSSELNVNALELDDSALYLCASSPGQDTDTQYFGPGTRLTVL.

V usage is TRBV5-6 and J usage is TRBJ2-7, with TRBD1 matching 9 bases. The CDR3 runs to 18 residues. The germline CDR1 and CDR2 sequences are SGHDT and YYEEEE. Germline trimming cut 4 bases from V and 0 bases from J; bases unmatched to any gene: 14. CDR3 sequence: CASSPKGTGYRGSYEQYF. The DNA for the CDR3 is TGTGCCAGCAGCCCGAAGGGGACAGGGTATAGGGGCTCCTACGAGCAGTACTTC.

The V call is TRBV11-2, the J call TRBJ1-2; maybe TRBD1 (5 bases). The germline V and J ends were trimmed by 2 bases and 8 bases, with 12 bases remaining between them. Germline lookup yields CDR1 SGHAT and CDR2 FQNNGV. The CDR3 has 13 amino acids. CDR3 DNA: TGTGCCAGCAGCTTACCCAATAGACAGGGCTACACCTTC. Protein: CASSLPNRQGYTF.

This chain joins TRBV5-1 and TRBJ1-1, with 7 nucleotides matching TRBD1. CDR1 and CDR2 (germline): SGHRS, YFSETQ. Losses at the gene ends were 0 bases for V and 4 bases for J; bases not matched to a gene: 6. CDR3 size: 15 residues. CDR3 coding DNA: TGCGCCAGCAGCTTGGCAGGGGACAGAGGCACTGAAGCTTTCTTT. As protein: CASSLAGDRGTEAFF.

J is TRBJ2-1 and V is TRBV5-1; 11 nucleotides match TRBD2. The V segment lost 3 bases and the J segment 4 bases; nucleotides outside the gene matches: 6. The CDR3 spans 16 residues. Germline CDR1 SGHRS, CDR2 YFSETQ. The DNA of the CDR3 is TGCGCCAGCAGCTACGCCGGGACTAGCGGTTACAATGAGCAGTTCTTC. Translating it yields CASSYAGTSGYNEQFF.